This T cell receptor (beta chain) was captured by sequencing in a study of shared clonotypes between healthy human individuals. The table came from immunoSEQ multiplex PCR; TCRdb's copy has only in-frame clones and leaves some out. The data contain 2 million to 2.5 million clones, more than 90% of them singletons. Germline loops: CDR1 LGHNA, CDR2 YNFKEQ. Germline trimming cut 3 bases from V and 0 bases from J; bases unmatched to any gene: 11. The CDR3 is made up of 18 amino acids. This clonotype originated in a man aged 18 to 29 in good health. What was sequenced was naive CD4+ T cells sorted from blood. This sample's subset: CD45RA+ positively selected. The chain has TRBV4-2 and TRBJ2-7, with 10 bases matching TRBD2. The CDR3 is CASSHLRAGTSDSYEQYF. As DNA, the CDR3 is TGTGCCAGCAGCCATTTGAGGGCCGGGACTAGCGACTCCTACGAGCAGTACTTC.